Sequencing of this T cell receptor beta chain was carried out in a study of human T cells and chemical hapten exposure. As for the study in general: 2% DPC was applied to around 2 cm by around 2 cm of upper inner arm skin for sensitization. Patients received weekly diphenylcyclopropenone doses to the scalp throughout the approximately 26-week study.

Time point denoted: patch test 1, 2 weeks after DPC sensitization. Treatment: therapeutic diphenylcyclopropenone sensitization with weekly scalp DPC. Germline V gene data show CDR1 as SGHKS and CDR2 as YYEKEE (reference sequence). Trimming removed 0 bases from V and 8 bases from J, with 11 bases in between. The CDR3 contains 13 residues. The library tagged individual cDNA molecules with unique molecular identifiers. One entry per CDR3 protein results from TCRdb running MiXCR on the RACE reads. The table shows 95,000 to 150,000 distinct CDR3 sequences, with roughly an eighth occurring only once. This clonotype was recorded once.

The sequence was collected from a man aged 18 to 30 with alopecia areata. Some clones in this sample may be carry-over from other donors' samples. V usage is TRBV5-5 and J usage is TRBJ1-1, with D unclear. The sequenced sample was whole blood, obtained in connection with sensitization to the hapten diphenylcyclopropenone (DPC). As DNA, the CDR3 is TGTGCCAGCAGCTTGGGCCATGAGAGGGAAGCTTTCTTT. Translation: CASSLGHEREAFF.